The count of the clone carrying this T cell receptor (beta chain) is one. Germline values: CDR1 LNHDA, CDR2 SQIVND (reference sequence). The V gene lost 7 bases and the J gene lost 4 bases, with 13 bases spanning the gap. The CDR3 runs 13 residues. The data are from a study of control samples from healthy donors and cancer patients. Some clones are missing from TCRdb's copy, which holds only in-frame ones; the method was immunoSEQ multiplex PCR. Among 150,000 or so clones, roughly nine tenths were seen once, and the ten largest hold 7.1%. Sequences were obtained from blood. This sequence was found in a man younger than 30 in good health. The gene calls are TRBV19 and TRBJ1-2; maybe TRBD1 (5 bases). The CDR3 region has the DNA TGTGCCAGTACCGCCGCCAGGGTCTATGGCTACACCTTC. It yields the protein CASTAARVYGYTF.